This T cell receptor beta chain came from a study of cytomegalovirus exposure and HLA in healthy donors. Whole-study results and caveats: The study labeled 150 to 200 TCR beta chains cytomegalovirus-associated. Three chains linked to CMV were shown in vitro to be specific for CMV antigens. Both high specificity and high sensitivity reportedly marked the classifier's diagnosis of cytomegalovirus status.

This clone came up a few times. Antigen: not known. The donors were members of the validation cohort, which comprised more than 90 subjects and was separate from the first cohort of 730 or so subjects. The germline V gene has CDR1 SGHRS and CDR2 YFSETQ. V dropped 4 bases and J dropped 5 bases, with 18 bases sitting between them. The CDR3 is made up of 15 amino acids. Measured with immunoSEQ multiplex PCR; TCRdb has only the in-frame clones, and not every one. The sample has a few hundred thousand clones; over 80% are singletons. This receptor was identified in a woman under 40 in good health and CMV-seropositive. The sequenced material came from PBMCs. The chain employs TRBV5-1 and TRBJ1-1, with D possibly TRBD1 on 5 matching bases. DNA for the CDR3: TGCGCCAGCAGCCCCCGGGACGCCGAAGGGACTGAAGCTTTCTTT. Protein: CASSPRDAEGTEAFF.